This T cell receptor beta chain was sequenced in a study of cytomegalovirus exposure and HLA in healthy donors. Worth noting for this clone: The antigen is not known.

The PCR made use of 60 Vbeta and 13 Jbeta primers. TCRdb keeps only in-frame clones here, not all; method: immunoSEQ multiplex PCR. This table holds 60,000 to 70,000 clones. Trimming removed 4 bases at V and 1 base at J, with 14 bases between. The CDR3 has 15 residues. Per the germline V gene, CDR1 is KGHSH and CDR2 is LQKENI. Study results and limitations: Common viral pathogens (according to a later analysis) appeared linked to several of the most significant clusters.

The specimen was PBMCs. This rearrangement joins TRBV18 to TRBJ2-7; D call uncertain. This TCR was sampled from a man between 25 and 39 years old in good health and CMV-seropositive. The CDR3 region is CASSLVAGDSYEQYF. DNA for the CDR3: TGTGCCAGCTCACTCGTTGCAGGTGATTCCTACGAGCAGTACTTC.